Reported below is one T cell receptor beta chain. Its specificity is unknown. The data stem from a study of cytomegalovirus exposure and HLA in healthy donors. The germline V gene encodes CDR1 SGHRS and CDR2 YFSETQ. CDR3 size: 13 residues. V lost 0 bases and J lost 7, with 8 bases in between. Only in-frame clones appear in the TCRdb table, and some are missing; sequencing was by immunoSEQ multiplex PCR. This sample has 89,000 or so clones, with roughly 92% found just once. Study results and caveats: Reports credit the classifier with highly specific, highly sensitive diagnosis of cytomegalovirus status. Among TCR beta chains, those listed as cytomegalovirus-associated numbered over 150. The majority of TCR sequences were rare, yet some public TCRs appeared in many donors. The CMV antigen specificity of a few CMV-associated chains was confirmed through in vitro analysis.

The sequencing input was PBMCs. The J gene is TRBJ1-5, the V gene TRBV5-1, with D unresolved. The receptor's source is a woman in her 30s in good health and CMV-seropositive. As DNA, the CDR3 is TGCGCCAGCAGCTTGGGAGGGTCGCAGCCCCAGCATTTT. The encoded protein is CASSLGGSQPQHF.